This T cell receptor beta chain is from a study of OX40 agonist ivuxolimab in advanced cancers. Study summary: Antecedent anti-PD-1, anti-PD-L1 or anti-CTLA-4 therapy was permissible, with over 35% having received some. Two patients with cutaneous melanoma and one with hepatocellular carcinoma, three in total, showed partial responses.

V dropped 4 bases and J dropped 7 bases, with 8 bases sitting between them. Germline lookup yields CDR1 SGDLS and CDR2 YYNGEE. CDR3 size: 12 residues. The table came from immunoSEQ multiplex PCR; TCRdb's copy has only in-frame clones and leaves some out. This sample has roughly 63,000 clones; 75% to 90% occur once, and the top ten carry about 12%. This sequence was found in an adult with an advanced solid tumor such as melanoma, head and neck, liver or kidney cancer. The sample consisted of CD4+ or CD8+ T cells sorted from blood, taken in a trial of the OX40 agonist ivuxolimab. The chain links TRBV9 to TRBJ2-2; D uncertain. CDR3 bases: TGTGCCAGCAGCCCTGGTCTCGGGGAGCTGTTTTTT. Residues: CASSPGLGELFF.